The 12 T cell receptor beta chains presented below share a single source sample, sequenced in a study of blood T cell repertoires in COVID-19. Profiling relied on immunoSEQ multiplex PCR, and the TCRdb table lists in-frame clones only, not all of them. The sample has hundreds of thousands of clones, more than 75% seen once; the top ten hold around 1%. Source material: peripheral blood. The receptor source for this set is a man aged 35 to 55 with acute or convalescent COVID-19.

The chain has TRBV19 and TRBJ1-5; D may be TRBD1 (6 bases). Trimming left V 7 bases short and J 5 bases short, with 12 bases between. Germline assignment: CDR1 LNHDA and CDR2 SQIVND (reference sequence). The CDR3 is made up of 13 amino acids. The DNA of the CDR3 is TGTGCCAGTACCAAGTCAGGGGATCAGCCCCAGCATTTT. Amino acid sequence: CASTKSGDQPQHF.

The CDR3 loop reads CASSQDKGGFHGYTF. CDR3 bases: TGTGCCAGCAGCCAAGATAAAGGAGGGTTTCATGGCTACACCTTC. The chain employs TRBV3-1 (or the pseudogene TRBV3-2) and TRBJ1-2; D gene ambiguous. Trimming removed 0 bases at V and 6 bases at J, with 14 bases between. Germline lookup yields CDR1 LGHDT and CDR2 YNNKEL (reference sequence). The CDR3 is 15 residues long.

In DNA form, the CDR3 reads TGTGCCAGCAGCCCCCTAGTTCGGGCGGAGGGGGATACGCAGTATTTT. Its protein product is CASSPLVRAEGDTQYF. The chain couples TRBV3-1 (or the pseudogene TRBV3-2) to TRBJ2-3; perhaps TRBD2 as D (6 bases). The CDR3 contains 16 residues. V lost 4 bases and J lost 6, with 20 bases in between. Germline CDR1 is LGHDT and CDR2 is YNNKEL (reference sequence).

The chain combines TRBV5-4 with TRBJ1-2, with TRBD1 matching over 8 bases. V was clipped by 3 bases and J by 3 bases; unmatched bases: 4. The germline gives CDR1 SGHNT, CDR2 YYREEE (reference sequence). This CDR3 is built from 14 residues. The DNA of the CDR3 is TGTGCCAGCAGCTCCCAGGGGGCGTACTATGGCTACACCTTC. As protein: CASSSQGAYYGYTF.

This clone was detected only a few times. The J gene is TRBJ2-3, the V gene TRBV5-1, with 10 bases matching TRBD2. The CDR3 contains 14 residues. Trimming took 10 bases from V and 4 from J; bases not matched to a gene: 9. Germline CDR1 reads SGHRS; CDR2 reads YFSETQ. DNA for the CDR3: TGCGCCGGCTCCCTAGCGGGGGTTGCAGATACGCAGTATTTT. This encodes CAGSLAGVADTQYF.

The chain employs TRBV12-3 or TRBV12-4 and TRBJ1-2, with D maybe TRBD1 (5 bases). V lost 6 bases, J lost 4 bases, and 9 bases lay in between. The CDR3 is 12 residues long. In nucleotides, the CDR3 is TGTGCCAGCAGCCAGACAGCCTATGGCTACACCTTC. It translates to CASSQTAYGYTF.

The V and J genes are TRBV7-2 and TRBJ2-7, with D perhaps matching TRBD1 (5 bases). CDR1 and CDR2 (germline): SGHTA, FQGNSA. Trimming left V 1 base short and J 3 bases short, with 10 bases between. The CDR3 is 14 amino acids. The CDR3 region has the DNA TGTGCCAGCAGCTTAGGTCGACAGCTCTACGAGCAGTACTTC. This translates into CASSLGRQLYEQYF.

The V gene is TRBV5-1, the J gene TRBJ2-7; D possibly corresponds to TRBD1 (6 bases). Germline V gene lookup returns CDR1 SGHRS and CDR2 YFSETQ. Trimming left V 3 bases short and J 3 bases short, with 7 bases between. This CDR3 is 12 amino acids long. CDR3 bases: TGCGCCAGCAGCTCGGACAGCTACGAGCAGTACTTC. Its protein product is CASSSDSYEQYF.

This chain links TRBV4-3 with TRBJ1-4; TRBD1 is a possible D gene (5 bases). Germline V gene data show CDR1 as LGHNA and CDR2 as YSLEER. The CDR3 has 15 residues. V gave up 4 bases and J gave up 2 bases, with 11 bases separating them. This CDR3 is CASSLSGNTNEKLFF. CDR3 nucleotides: TGCGCCAGCAGCCTCTCAGGGAATACTAATGAAAAACTGTTTTTT.

This chain connects TRBV2 to TRBJ1-2; 7 bases line up with TRBD1. Per germline, CDR1 SNHLY and CDR2 FYNNEI. This CDR3 contains 15 residues. V lost 2 bases and J lost 8; bases outside the gene matches: 11. DNA of the CDR3: TGTGCCAGCAGTGAACAGGGGGGCAGCGCGTTAGGCTACACCTTC. Protein sequence: CASSEQGGSALGYTF.

The rearrangement links TRBV12-5 to TRBJ1-5; TRBD1 might be the D (6 bases). Germline loops: CDR1 LGHNT, CDR2 FRNRAP. The CDR3 covers 15 residues. Trimming removed 1 base at V and 2 bases at J, with 9 bases between. The chain's CDR3 is CASGLEQGGNQPQHF. CDR3 DNA sequence: TGTGCTAGTGGTTTGGAACAGGGCGGCAATCAGCCCCAGCATTTT.

This rearrangement joins TRBV5-1 to TRBJ1-2; weak D call: TRBD1 (6 bases). This CDR3 has 14 residues. V lost 4 bases and J lost 4, with 14 bases in between. Germline V gives CDR1 SGHRS, CDR2 YFSETQ. The CDR3 spells CASSPDGGPYGYTF. CDR3 nucleotides: TGCGCCAGCAGCCCGGACGGGGGGCCCTATGGCTACACCTTC.